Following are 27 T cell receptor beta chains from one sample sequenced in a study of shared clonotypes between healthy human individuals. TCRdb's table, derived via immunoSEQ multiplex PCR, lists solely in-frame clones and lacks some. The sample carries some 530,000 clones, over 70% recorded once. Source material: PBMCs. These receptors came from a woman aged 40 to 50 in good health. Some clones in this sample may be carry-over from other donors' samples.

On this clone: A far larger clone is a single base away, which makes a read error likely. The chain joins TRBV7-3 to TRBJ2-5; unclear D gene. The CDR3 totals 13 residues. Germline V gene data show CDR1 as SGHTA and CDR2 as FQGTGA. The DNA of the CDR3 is TGTGCCAGCAGCTTAAGCCGGCAAGGGACCCAGTACTTC. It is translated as CASSLSRQGTQYF.

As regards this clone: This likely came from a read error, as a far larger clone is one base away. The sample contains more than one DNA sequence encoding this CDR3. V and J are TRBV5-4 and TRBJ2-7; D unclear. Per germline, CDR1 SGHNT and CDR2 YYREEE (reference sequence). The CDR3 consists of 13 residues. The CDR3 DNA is TGTACCAGCAGCCTCTCCTCCATCCACGAGCAGTACTTC. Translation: CTSSLSSIHEQYF.

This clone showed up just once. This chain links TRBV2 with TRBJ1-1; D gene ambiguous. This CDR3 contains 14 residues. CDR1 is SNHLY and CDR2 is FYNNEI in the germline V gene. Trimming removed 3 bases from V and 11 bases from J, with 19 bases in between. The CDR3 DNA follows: TGTGCCAGCAGTGACCCACTGAGTCACCCGGGCGCTTTCTTT. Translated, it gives CASSDPLSHPGAFF.

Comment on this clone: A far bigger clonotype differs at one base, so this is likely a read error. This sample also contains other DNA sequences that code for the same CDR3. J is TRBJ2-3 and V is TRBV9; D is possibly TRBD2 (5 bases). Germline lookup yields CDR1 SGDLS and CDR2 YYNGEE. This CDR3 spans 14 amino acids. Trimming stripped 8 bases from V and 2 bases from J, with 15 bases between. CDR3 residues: CASSPGVTTDTQYF. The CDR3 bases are TGTGCCAGTAGCCCCGGGGTTACCACAGATACGCAGTATTTT.

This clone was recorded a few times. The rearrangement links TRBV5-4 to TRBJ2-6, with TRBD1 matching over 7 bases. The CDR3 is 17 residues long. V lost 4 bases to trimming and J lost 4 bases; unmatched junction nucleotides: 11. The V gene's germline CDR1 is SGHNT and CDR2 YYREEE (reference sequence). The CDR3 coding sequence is TGTGCCAGCAGCCCCCCCGGACAGGTTGGAGGGGCCAACGTCCTGACTTTC. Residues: CASSPPGQVGGANVLTF.

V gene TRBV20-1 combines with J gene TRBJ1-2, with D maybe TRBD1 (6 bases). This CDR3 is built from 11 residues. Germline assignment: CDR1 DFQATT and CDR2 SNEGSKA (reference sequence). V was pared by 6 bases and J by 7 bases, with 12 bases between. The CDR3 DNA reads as TGCAGTGCAACTAACAGGGCTGGCTACACCTTC. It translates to CSATNRAGYTF.

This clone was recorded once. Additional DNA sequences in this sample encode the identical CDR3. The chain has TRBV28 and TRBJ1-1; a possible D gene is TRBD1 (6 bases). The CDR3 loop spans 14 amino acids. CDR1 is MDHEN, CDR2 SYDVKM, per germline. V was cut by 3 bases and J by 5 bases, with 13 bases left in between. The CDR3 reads CASSLRGARTEAFF. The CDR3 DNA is TGTGCCAGCAGTTTGCGGGGGGCGAGGACTGAAGCTTTCTTT.

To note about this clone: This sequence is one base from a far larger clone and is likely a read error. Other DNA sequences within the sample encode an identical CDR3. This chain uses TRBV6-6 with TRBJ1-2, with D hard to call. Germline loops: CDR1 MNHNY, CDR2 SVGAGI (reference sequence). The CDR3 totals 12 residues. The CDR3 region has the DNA TGTGCTAGCAGTTACCCGGACCGGGGCTACACCTTC. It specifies CASSYPDRGYTF.

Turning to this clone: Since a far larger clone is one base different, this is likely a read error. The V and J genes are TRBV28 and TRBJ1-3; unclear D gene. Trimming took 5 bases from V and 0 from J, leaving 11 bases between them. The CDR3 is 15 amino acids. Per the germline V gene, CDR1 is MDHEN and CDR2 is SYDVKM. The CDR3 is CASSRGCASGNTIYF. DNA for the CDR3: TGTGCCAGCAGTCGAGGGTGTGCCTCTGGAAACACCATATATTTT.

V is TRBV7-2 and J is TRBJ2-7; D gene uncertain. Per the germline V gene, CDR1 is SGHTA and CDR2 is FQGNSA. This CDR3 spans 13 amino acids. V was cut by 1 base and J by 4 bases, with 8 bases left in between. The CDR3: CASSLGPRYEQYF. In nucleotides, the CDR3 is TGTGCCAGCAGCTTAGGACCTCGTTACGAGCAGTACTTC.

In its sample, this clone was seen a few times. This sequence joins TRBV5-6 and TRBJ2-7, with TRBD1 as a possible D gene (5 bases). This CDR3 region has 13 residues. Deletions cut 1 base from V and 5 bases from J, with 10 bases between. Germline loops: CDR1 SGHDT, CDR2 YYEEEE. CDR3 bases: TGTGCCAGCAGCTTGTTAACAGGTAACGAGCAGTACTTC. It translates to CASSLLTGNEQYF.

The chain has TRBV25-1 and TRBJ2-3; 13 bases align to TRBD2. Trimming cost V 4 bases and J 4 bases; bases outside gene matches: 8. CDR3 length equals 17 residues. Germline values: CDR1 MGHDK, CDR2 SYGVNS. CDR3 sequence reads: CASSAWTSGSRADTQYF. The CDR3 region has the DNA TGTGCCAGCAGTGCTTGGACTAGCGGGAGTAGGGCAGATACGCAGTATTTT.

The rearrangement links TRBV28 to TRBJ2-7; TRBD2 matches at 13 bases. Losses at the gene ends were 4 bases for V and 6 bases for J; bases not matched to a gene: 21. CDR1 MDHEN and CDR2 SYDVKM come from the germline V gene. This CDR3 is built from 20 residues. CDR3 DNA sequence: TGTGCCAGCAGTTCATCTACAACACTCGGGACTAGCGGGAACCTATTCGAGCAGTACTTC. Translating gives CASSSSTTLGTSGNLFEQYF.

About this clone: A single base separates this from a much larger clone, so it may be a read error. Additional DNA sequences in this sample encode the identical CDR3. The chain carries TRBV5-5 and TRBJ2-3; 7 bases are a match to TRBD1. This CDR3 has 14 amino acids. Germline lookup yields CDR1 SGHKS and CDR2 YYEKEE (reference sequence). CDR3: CASSFRDRLDTQYF. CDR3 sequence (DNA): TGCGCCAGCAGCTTCCGGGACAGACTAGATACGCAGTATTTT.

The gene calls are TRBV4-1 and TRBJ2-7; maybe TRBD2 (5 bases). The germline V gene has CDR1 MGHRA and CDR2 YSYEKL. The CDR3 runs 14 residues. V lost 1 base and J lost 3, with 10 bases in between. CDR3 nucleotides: TGCGCCAGCAGCCAAGGGGAGCGAGTCTACGAGCAGTACTTC. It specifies CASSQGERVYEQYF.

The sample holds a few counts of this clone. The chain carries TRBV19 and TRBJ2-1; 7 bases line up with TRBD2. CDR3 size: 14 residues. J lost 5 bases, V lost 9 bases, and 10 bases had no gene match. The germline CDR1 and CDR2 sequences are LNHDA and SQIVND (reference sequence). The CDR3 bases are TGTGCCAGCTGCAGCGGGACCGAGAACAATGAGCAGTTCTTC. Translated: CASCSGTENNEQFF.

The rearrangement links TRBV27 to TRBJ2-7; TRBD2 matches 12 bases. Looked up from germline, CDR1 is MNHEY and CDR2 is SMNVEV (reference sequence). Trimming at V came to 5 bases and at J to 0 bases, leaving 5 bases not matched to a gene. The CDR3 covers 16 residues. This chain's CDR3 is CASSIRLAGDSYEQYF. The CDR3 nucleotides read TGTGCCAGCAGTATCAGACTAGCGGGAGACTCCTACGAGCAGTACTTC.

The CDR3 here is CASSLDNPEETQYF. DNA for the CDR3: TGCGCCAGCAGCTTGGACAACCCCGAGGAGACCCAGTACTTC. V gene TRBV5-1 combines with J gene TRBJ2-5; D not certain. The CDR3 covers 14 residues. V gave up 0 bases and J gave up 5 bases, with 11 bases separating them. Germline assignment: CDR1 SGHRS and CDR2 YFSETQ. The full variable domain, its missing parts supplied by reference TRBV5-1 and TRBJ2-5, is KAGVTQTPRYLIKTRGQQVTLSCSPISGHRSVSWYQQTPGQGLQFLFEYFSETQRNKGNFPGRFSGRQFSNSRSEMNVSTLELGDSALYLCASSLDNPEETQYFGPGTRLLVL.

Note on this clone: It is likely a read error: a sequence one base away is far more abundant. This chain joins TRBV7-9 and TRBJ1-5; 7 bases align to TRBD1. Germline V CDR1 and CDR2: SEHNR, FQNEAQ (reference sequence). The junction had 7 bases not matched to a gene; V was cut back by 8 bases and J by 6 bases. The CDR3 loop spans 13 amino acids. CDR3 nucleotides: TGTGCCAGCGGCCCAGAGGGGGCTCAGCCCCAGCATTTT. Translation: CASGPEGAQPQHF.

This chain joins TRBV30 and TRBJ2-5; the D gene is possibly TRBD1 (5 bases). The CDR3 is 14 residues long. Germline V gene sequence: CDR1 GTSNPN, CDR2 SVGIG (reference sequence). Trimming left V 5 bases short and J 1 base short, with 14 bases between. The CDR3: CAWALGRAQETQYF. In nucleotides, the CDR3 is TGTGCCTGGGCCCTAGGCAGGGCCCAAGAGACCCAGTACTTC.

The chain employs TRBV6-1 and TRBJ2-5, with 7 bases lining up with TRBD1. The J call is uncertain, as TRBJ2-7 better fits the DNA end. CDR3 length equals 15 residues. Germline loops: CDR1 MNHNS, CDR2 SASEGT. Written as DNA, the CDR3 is TGTGCCAGCAGTGAAGCCGGGACAGCAGCCTACGAGCAGTACTTC. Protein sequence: CASSEAGTAAYEQYF.

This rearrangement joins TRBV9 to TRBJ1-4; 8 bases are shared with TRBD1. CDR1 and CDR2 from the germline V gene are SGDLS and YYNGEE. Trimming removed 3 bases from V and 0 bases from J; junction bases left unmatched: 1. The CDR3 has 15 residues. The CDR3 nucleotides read TGTGCCAGCAGCGAGACAGGGGCAACTAATGAAAAACTGTTTTTT. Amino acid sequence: CASSETGATNEKLFF.

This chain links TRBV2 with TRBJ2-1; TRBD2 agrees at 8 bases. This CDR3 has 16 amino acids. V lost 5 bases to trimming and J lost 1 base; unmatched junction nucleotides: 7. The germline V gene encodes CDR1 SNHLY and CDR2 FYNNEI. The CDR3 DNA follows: TGTGCCAGCAGTCGAACAACTAGCGGATCCTACAATGAGCAGTTCTTC. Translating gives CASSRTTSGSYNEQFF.

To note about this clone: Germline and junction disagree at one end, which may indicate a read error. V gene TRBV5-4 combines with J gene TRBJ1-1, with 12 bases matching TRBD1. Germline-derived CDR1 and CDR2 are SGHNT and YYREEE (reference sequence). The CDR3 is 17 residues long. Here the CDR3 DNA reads TGTGCCAGCAGCTCGGGACAGGGGGCGCGGTCCAACATTGAAGCTTTCTTT. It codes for CASSSGQGARSNIEAFF.

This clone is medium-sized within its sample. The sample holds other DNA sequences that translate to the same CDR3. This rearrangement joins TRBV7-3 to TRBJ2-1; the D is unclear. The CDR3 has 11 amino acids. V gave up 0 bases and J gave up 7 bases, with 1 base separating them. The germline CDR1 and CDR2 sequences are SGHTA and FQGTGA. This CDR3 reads CASSLTNEQFF. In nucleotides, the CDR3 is TGTGCCAGCAGCTTAACTAATGAGCAGTTCTTC.

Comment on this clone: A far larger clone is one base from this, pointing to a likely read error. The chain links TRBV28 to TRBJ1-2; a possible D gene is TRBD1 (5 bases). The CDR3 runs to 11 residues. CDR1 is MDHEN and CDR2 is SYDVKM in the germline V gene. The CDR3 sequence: CASSQDSGCTF. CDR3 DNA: TGTGCCAGCAGCCAAGACAGTGGCTGCACCTTC.

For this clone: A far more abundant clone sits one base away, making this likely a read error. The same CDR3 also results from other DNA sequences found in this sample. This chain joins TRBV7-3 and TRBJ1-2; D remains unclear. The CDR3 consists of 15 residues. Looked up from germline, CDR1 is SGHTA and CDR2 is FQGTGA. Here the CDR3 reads CASSLTVGDNYGYTF. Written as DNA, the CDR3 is TGTGCCAGCAGCTTAACGGTCGGGGATAACTATGGCTACACCTTT.